This entry lists 26 T cell receptor beta chains sequenced from one sample in a study of CXCR3-negative and CXCR3-positive naive CD8 T cells. The study's findings and limits: Comparison of naive cells showed more hydrophobic TRB CDR3s in CXCR3-positive than in CXCR3-negative naive cells.

Their antigens are not known. With UMI labels, 5' RACE was used to prepare the TRB cDNA libraries. TCRdb re-called the 5' RACE reads, yielding one record per CDR3 amino acid sequence without DNA. Recorded for this sample: some 130,000 distinct CDR3 sequences. The source material was naive CXCR3+ CD8+ T cells from blood. This sample's subset: CD45RO-CCR7+CD27+CD95- naive CD8+ T cells expressing CXCR3 (TNR3+). The source of these receptors is a human donor in good health. Some clones in this sample may be carry-over from other donors' samples.

This chain links TRBV10-3 with TRBJ2-5; as DNA is missing, the TRBD2 call by TCRdb cannot be tested. Germline-derived CDR1 and CDR2 are ENHRY and SYGVKD. This CDR3 is built from 17 residues. This CDR3 is CAISESSNSRSQETQYF.

The chain recombines TRBV9 with TRBJ1-1. The CDR3 totals 16 residues. Germline V gives CDR1 SGDLS, CDR2 YYNGEE. The CDR3 here is CASSPHQTATNTEAFF.

The chain combines TRBV5-1 with TRBJ1-1; lacking DNA, the TRBD1 call made by TCRdb goes unchecked. The germline V gene has CDR1 SGHRS and CDR2 YFSETQ. The CDR3 consists of 12 residues. The CDR3 here is CASSLDAREAFF.

V gene TRBV5-1 combines with J gene TRBJ2-7; there is no DNA to check the TCRdb D call of TRBD1. CDR1 is SGHRS and CDR2 is YFSETQ in the germline V gene. CDR3 length equals 15 residues. The chain's CDR3 is CASSPPGQGLYEQYF.

The genes are TRBV6-5 and TRBJ1-5. CDR3 length: 15 amino acids. Per germline, CDR1 MNHEY and CDR2 SVGAGI. Here the CDR3 reads CASSYSRGAGQPQHF.

The V and J genes are TRBV15 and TRBJ1-1; checking the TCRdb D call of TRBD1 is not possible without DNA. CDR1 and CDR2 from the germline V gene are LNHNV and YYDKDF (reference sequence). The CDR3 is made up of 15 amino acids. CDR3 residues: CATSDVRGPGTEAFF.

The chain is built from TRBV20-1 and TRBJ2-1; with no DNA, the TCRdb D assignment of TRBD1 cannot be verified. Germline V CDR1 and CDR2: DFQATT, SNEGSKA (reference sequence). The CDR3 has 18 amino acids. The CDR3 loop reads CSARDRPERRSSYNEQFF.

The chain combines TRBV4-1 with TRBJ2-7; the D call of TRBD1 rests on TCRdb alone, since no DNA is present to check it. CDR3 length: 17 residues. CDR1 is MGHRA and CDR2 is YSYEKL in the germline V gene. The CDR3 region is CASSLLTTGTGSYEQYF.

The rearrangement links TRBV19 to TRBJ2-3; TCRdb returns TRBD2, unconfirmable since there is no DNA. Germline CDR1 reads LNHDA; CDR2 reads SQIVND (reference sequence). CDR3 length: 15 residues. CDR3 in amino acids: CASSILAGGSDTQYF.

This sequence joins TRBV7-9 and TRBJ1-2. The germline CDR1 and CDR2 sequences are SEHNR and FQNEAQ (reference sequence). The CDR3 is made up of 15 amino acids. CDR3 loop: CASSLASQRTYGYTF.

V and J are TRBV4-1 and TRBJ2-2; TCRdb's D gene call, TRBD1, goes unchecked for lack of DNA. The V gene's germline CDR1 is MGHRA and CDR2 YSYEKL. The CDR3 length is 15 residues. CDR3 sequence: CASRGFDRNTGELFF.

The gene calls are TRBV4-2 and TRBJ2-7; the TCRdb D gene call, TRBD1, has no DNA to confirm it. This CDR3 region has 15 residues. Germline V gives CDR1 LGHNA, CDR2 YNFKEQ. CDR3 loop: CASSQGTRTLNEQYF.

The chain carries TRBV29-1 and TRBJ1-5; TCRdb calls TRBD1, which cannot be checked without DNA. Germline V gives CDR1 SQVTM, CDR2 ANQGSEA. The CDR3 consists of 16 residues. CDR3: CSVEMESWGCNQPQHF.

This chain's CDR3 is CASGIGTSYEQYF. J is TRBJ2-7 and V is TRBV5-1. The germline gives CDR1 SGHRS, CDR2 YFSETQ. This CDR3 contains 13 residues.

The chain joins TRBV28 to TRBJ1-1; the D call of TRBD1 rests on TCRdb alone, since no DNA is present to check it. Germline V CDR1 and CDR2: MDHEN, SYDVKM. The CDR3 has 15 amino acids. CDR3 region: CASSLGRGLNTEAFF.

The rearrangement joins TRBV6-6 to TRBJ1-1. This CDR3 has 12 amino acids. Germline-derived CDR1 and CDR2 are MNHNY and SVGAGI (reference sequence). This CDR3 reads CASSYRLGWAFF.

The CDR3 protein is CSVVASGQETQYF. This rearrangement joins TRBV29-1 to TRBJ2-5; no DNA is available, so the TRBD2 call from TCRdb remains unchecked. In germline, CDR1 is SQVTM, CDR2 ANQGSEA. This CDR3 comprises 13 residues. Full variable domain (missing parts from reference TRBV29-1 and TRBJ2-5): SAVISQKPSRDICQRGTSLTIQCQVDSQVTMMFWYRQQPGQSLTLIATANQGSEATYESGFVIDKFPISRPNLTFSTLTVSNMSPEDSSIYLCSVVASGQETQYFGPGTRLLVL.

The V and J genes are TRBV20-1 and TRBJ2-3; TCRdb gives TRBD2 as the D gene, but with no DNA this cannot be confirmed. Germline-derived CDR1 and CDR2 are DFQATT and SNEGSKA (reference sequence). The CDR3 consists of 16 residues. The CDR3 sequence: CSARDLLAGVRDTQYF.

V and J are TRBV28 and TRBJ1-1; with no DNA, the TCRdb D assignment of TRBD1 cannot be verified. The CDR3 sequence is 12 residues long. Germline CDR1 and CDR2: MDHEN and SYDVKM. The CDR3 loop reads CASSSRRGEAFF.

The genes are TRBV29-1 and TRBJ2-1; TCRdb proposes TRBD1, but this gene call is untestable without DNA. The length of the CDR3 is 14 residues. The germline V gene encodes CDR1 SQVTM and CDR2 ANQGSEA. The CDR3 sequence is CSVHRDRGVREQFF.

The rearrangement uses TRBV28 and TRBJ2-3. This CDR3 contains 12 residues. Germline-derived CDR1 and CDR2 are MDHEN and SYDVKM. CDR3 sequence: CASSFPPDTQYF. Variable domain in full (rest from reference TRBV28 and TRBJ2-3): DVKVTQSSRYLVKRTGEKVFLECVQDMDHENMFWYRQDPGLGLRLIYFSYDVKMKEKGDIPEGYSVSREKKERFSLILESASTNQTSMYLCASSFPPDTQYFGPGTRLTVL.

The chain has TRBV14 and TRBJ2-1; TCRdb returns TRBD2, unconfirmable since there is no DNA. The CDR3 loop spans 17 amino acids. CDR1 is SGHDN and CDR2 is FVKESK in the germline V gene. CDR3 amino acids: CASSPLSAGLAGNEQFF.

This chain joins TRBV4-1 and TRBJ2-7; the TRBD2 assignment by TCRdb is unverifiable without DNA. This CDR3 spans 16 amino acids. From germline, CDR1 is MGHRA and CDR2 YSYEKL. CDR3 residues: CASSPQLLATLYEQYF.

The genes are TRBV7-3 and TRBJ2-5; the D gene TCRdb calls, TRBD1, cannot be checked with no DNA. The germline gives CDR1 SGHTA, CDR2 FQGTGA. The CDR3 loop spans 14 amino acids. CDR3 region: CASSLWSGEETQYF.

The genes are TRBV7-9 and TRBJ2-7; the D gene TCRdb calls, TRBD2, cannot be checked with no DNA. Germline V gene lookup returns CDR1 SEHNR and CDR2 FQNEAQ (reference sequence). The CDR3 is 16 residues long. The CDR3 sequence: CASSLSLEGMRGEQYF.

CDR3 amino acids: CASSLVGANTGELFF. V usage is TRBV7-6 and J usage is TRBJ2-2. The germline V gene encodes CDR1 SGHVS and CDR2 FNYEAQ. CDR3 length: 15 amino acids.